These T cell receptor beta chains were read from a single sample in a study of cytomegalovirus exposure and HLA in healthy donors. TCRdb's table, derived via immunoSEQ multiplex PCR, lists solely in-frame clones and lacks some. The data show 200,000 to 300,000 clones, about 80% seen once. The specimen was PBMCs. The receptors come from a woman between 55 and 75 years old in good health and CMV-seropositive. Both conserved end residues are part of each CDR3. D genes are given only for firm matches. Rows give clone size only sometimes, using once, few, many, or a class for an expanded clone.

.,TRBV9,TRBJ2-7,.,CASSVGFSGYEQYF,TGTGCCAGCAGCGTAGGATTTAGCGGCTACGAGCAGTACTTC
.,TRBV5-1,TRBJ1-1,TRBD1,CASSSDRVGISEAFF,TGCGCCAGCAGCTCGGACAGGGTAGGGATCTCTGAAGCTTTCTTT
.,TRBV13,TRBJ2-7,TRBD2,CASSAGTSGRASYEQYF,TGTGCCAGCAGCGCCGGGACTAGCGGGAGGGCGAGCTACGAGCAGTACTTC
.,TRBV6-6,TRBJ1-2,.,CASSYLRLDYGYTF,TGTGCCAGCAGTTACCTGCGGTTGGACTATGGCTACACCTTC
.,TRBV6-1,TRBJ2-7,.,CASSQDIQGNEQYF,TGTGCCAGCAGTCAAGACATCCAGGGAAACGAGCAGTACTTC
.,TRBV15,TRBJ1-4,.,CATRGLDNEKLFF,TGTGCCACCAGGGGGCTAGATAATGAAAAACTGTTTTTT
.,TRBV11-2,TRBJ2-1,TRBD2,CASSFSGLAFYEQFF,TGTGCCAGCAGCTTTAGCGGGCTTGCTTTCTATGAGCAGTTCTTC
.,TRBV30,TRBJ1-5,.,CAWSPGDNQPQHF,TGTGCCTGGAGTCCCGGGGACAATCAGCCCCAGCATTTT
.,TRBV4-1,TRBJ2-2,.,CASRPTLSGELFF,TGCGCCAGCAGACCTACTTTAAGCGGGGAGCTGTTTTTT
.,TRBV7-6,TRBJ2-3,TRBD2,CASSLNREGGTSSTDTQYF,TGTGCCAGCAGCTTAAACAGGGAAGGGGGGACTAGCAGCACAGATACGCAGTATTTT
.,TRBV5-6,TRBJ1-1,.,CASSLAGPGEAFF,TGTGCCAGCAGCTTAGCAGGACCGGGGGAAGCTTTCTTT
.,TRBV15,TRBJ1-2,.,CATSKRGLENYGYTF,TGTGCCACCAGCAAAAGGGGCCTCGAGAACTATGGCTACACCTTC
once,TRBV28,TRBJ1-1,.,CASSSPGGVNTEAFF,TGTGCCAGCAGTTCCCCGGGAGGGGTGAACACTGAAGCTTTCTTT
.,TRBV6-1,TRBJ1-2,.,CASSFGREGGYTF,TGTGCCAGCAGCTTCGGGCGGGAAGGCGGCTACACCTTC
.,TRBV6-1,TRBJ2-7,.,CASSEVYGGYEQYF,TGTGCCAGCAGTGAAGTTTACGGGGGCTACGAGCAGTACTTC
once,TRBV6-5,TRBJ2-1,.,CASREGYNEQFF,TGTGCCAGCAGGGAGGGGTACAATGAGCAGTTCTTC
.,TRBV28,TRBJ2-1,.,CASSSGSLSYNEQFF,TGTGCCAGCAGTTCCGGGAGCCTTTCCTACAATGAGCAGTTCTTC
.,TRBV28,TRBJ2-1,.,CASSLARISRLSSYNEQFF,TGTGCCAGCAGTTTAGCGAGAATATCCCGCCTAAGCTCCTACAATGAGCAGTTCTTC
.,TRBV5-4,TRBJ1-3,.,CASSFAGAGNTIYF,TGTGCCAGCAGCTTTGCAGGTGCAGGAAACACCATATATTTT
.,TRBV7-9,TRBJ1-3,.,CASSLVPGAGNTIYF,TGTGCCAGCAGCTTAGTTCCGGGGGCTGGAAACACCATATATTTT
.,TRBV5-5,TRBJ2-7,.,CASSLGGGGPYEQYF,TGTGCCAGCAGCTTGGGGGGAGGGGGACCCTACGAGCAGTACTTC
.,TRBV11-2,TRBJ1-1,.,CASSLGTMNTEAFF,TGTGCCAGCAGCTTAGGGACAATGAACACTGAAGCTTTCTTT
.,TRBV5-1,TRBJ2-3,TRBD2,CASSLGGRVTDTQYF,TGCGCCAGCAGCTTGGGCGGGAGAGTAACAGATACGCAGTATTTT
.,TRBV18,TRBJ2-6,TRBD1,CASSPISGTGVVSGANVLTF,TGTGCCAGCTCACCAATCTCCGGGACAGGGGTAGTCTCTGGGGCCAACGTCCTGACTTTC
.,TRBV5-4,TRBJ2-1,TRBD2,CASSLSGTSGYNEQFF,TGTGCCAGCAGTTTGAGCGGGACTAGCGGGTACAATGAGCAGTTCTTC
.,TRBV7-9,TRBJ2-7,TRBD2,CASSQGGSGGYEQYF,TGTGCCAGCAGCCAAGGGGGTAGCGGGGGTTACGAGCAGTACTTC
.,TRBV4-2,TRBJ2-3,TRBD1,CASSPRGQGSTDTQYF,TGTGCCAGCAGCCCTCGGGGACAGGGGAGCACAGATACGCAGTATTTT
.,TRBV28,TRBJ2-7,TRBD2,CASAGYPQAGGGGEYEQYF,TGTGCCAGCGCCGGGTACCCTCAAGCGGGAGGGGGAGGGGAGTACGAGCAGTACTTC
.,TRBV5-6,TRBJ1-2,.,CASSRPIGHLNYGYTF,TGTGCCAGCAGCCGTCCAATAGGACACTTGAACTATGGCTACACCTTC
.,TRBV25-1,TRBJ2-7,TRBD2,CASSEDLAGREQYF,TGTGCCAGCAGTGAAGACCTAGCGGGACGGGAGCAGTACTTC
once,TRBV15,TRBJ1-1,TRBD1,CATSRDRMNTEAFF,TGTGCCACCAGCAGGGACAGGATGAACACTGAAGCTTTCTTT
.,TRBV6-6,TRBJ1-1,.,CASSYSQGRAFF,TGTGCCAGCAGTTACTCGCAGGGGCGAGCTTTCTTT
.,TRBV27,TRBJ1-2,.,CASSLGLNYGYTF,TGTGCCAGCAGTTTAGGCCTCAACTATGGCTACACCTTC
once,TRBV5-1,TRBJ1-1,TRBD1,CASSERDRGSYEAFF,TGCGCCAGCAGTGAGCGGGACAGGGGTTCGTATGAAGCTTTCTTT
.,TRBV11-3,TRBJ2-7,.,CASSHHRVRSGEQYF,TGTGCCAGCAGCCATCACAGGGTTCGATCGGGCGAGCAGTACTTC
.,TRBV30,TRBJ2-7,.,CAWSPDSLSYEQYF,TGTGCCTGGAGTCCGGACAGTCTCTCCTACGAGCAGTACTTC
.,TRBV4-1,TRBJ2-5,TRBD1,CASSRRTGEETQYF,TGCGCCAGCAGCCGCCGGACAGGGGAAGAGACCCAGTACTTC
.,TRBV5-3,TRBJ2-5,.,CARKPWRRTETQYF,TGTGCCAGAAAACCCTGGCGGAGGACAGAGACCCAGTACTTC
.,TRBV2,TRBJ2-2,TRBD1,CARQGLTTGELFF,TGTGCCAGACAGGGGCTAACCACCGGGGAGCTGTTTTTT
once,TRBV6-1,TRBJ2-7,TRBD2,CASSGKPGLAGTSVYEQYF,TGTGCCAGCAGTGGAAAACCGGGACTAGCGGGCACCTCCGTCTACGAGCAGTACTTC
few,TRBV18,TRBJ2-5,.,CASSPIDSHQETQYF,TGTGCCAGCTCACCCATCGACAGTCACCAAGAGACCCAGTACTTC
.,TRBV7-6,TRBJ2-7,TRBD2,CASSLDTAGRPLYEQYF,TGTGCCAGCAGCTTAGATACAGCCGGGAGGCCCCTCTACGAGCAGTACTTC
.,TRBV6-6,TRBJ1-2,TRBD1,CASGDRGGYTF,TGTGCCAGCGGGGACAGGGGTGGCTACACCTTC
.,TRBV28,TRBJ1-4,.,CASASWAGDRKLFF,TGTGCCAGCGCCTCGTGGGCAGGGGATAGAAAACTGTTTTTT
.,TRBV9,TRBJ2-5,TRBD1,CASSVDSGGTQYF,TGTGCCAGCAGCGTAGATTCAGGGGGGACCCAGTACTTC
.,TRBV18,TRBJ1-3,TRBD1,CASSFTGVSSGNTIYF,TGTGCCAGCTCATTTACAGGGGTGAGCTCTGGAAACACCATATATTTT
.,TRBV5-1,TRBJ2-5,.,CASSLESGGRAQYF,TGCGCCAGCAGCTTGGAATCCGGGGGACGGGCCCAGTACTTC